The entry below describes one T cell receptor (beta chain). This clonotype occurred once. What this receptor recognizes is not known. Base qualities are not at hand, and no much larger clone is one base apart. The data originate from a study of blood T cells in healthy people across ages (dated by TCRdb to the mid-2010s). About the study as a whole: In model experiments, template switching captured roughly one uniquely barcoded TCR beta cDNA molecule for every two T cells. Using deep sequencing normalized with unique cDNA molecular identifiers, the study measured how TCR beta repertoire diversity changes with age. For two donors (one aged 18 to 30 and one aged 80 or older), the study analyzed two additional independent replicas of 1 million unique cDNA reads from the same blood draw. The donors were divided into four age groups: young (average around 17 years), middle-aged (about 41), aged (roughly 60) and long-lived (about 90). Donors of different ages were randomly distributed across sequencing lanes to avoid experimental bias. What the study reported, not specific to this receptor: As age increased, observed TCR beta diversity per million T cells dropped in a roughly linear way, and a significant reduction was already evident by age 40. Because profiling used bulk unsorted PBMCs, naive and antigen-experienced compartments could not be compared conclusively. Compared with the aged group, the long-lived group had more naive CD4+ T cells, fewer expanded clones and increased TCR diversity, suggesting age selection. Donor CMV infection status was unknown, potentially confounding age-related changes in expanded clonotypes. Observed TCR beta diversity correlated strongly with the percentage of naive T cells measured by flow cytometry. Estimates of total diversity based on one million sequenced T cells were regarded as lower bounds and as underestimates.

The 39 donors, aged roughly 6 to 90 years, were systemically healthy Caucasian individuals from Russia. Roughly 11 milliliters of peripheral blood were drawn from each donor into EDTA-treated Vacutainer tubes. Ficoll-Paque density-gradient centrifugation was used to isolate PBMCs, with at least 6 million per sample. Total RNA was extracted from PBMCs with Trizol reagent, with at least 6 micrograms obtained per sample. Naive CD45RAhigh/CD27high T cell percentages were measured by flow cytometry on a PBMC aliquot from every donor. Library creation used 5' RACE. Reads for this sample came from an Illumina HiSeq 2500. The second PCR ran for roughly 7 to 11 cycles and used a J-beta primer mix along with a sample-barcoded 5' primer. A unique molecular identifier was introduced onto each TCR beta cDNA molecule by a template-switch 5' adaptor carrying 12 random nucleotides. Each sample yielded at least 3 million CDR3-containing paired-end reads. First-strand cDNA was synthesized from all RNA with the Mint cDNA synthesis kit, primed by a TRBC-specific oligonucleotide. Following uracil-DNA glycosylase treatment, a first 18-cycle PCR with universal primers M1SS and BC2_uni_R was performed on all cDNA. Per the authors' processing: For normalization, 1 million high-quality reads, each with a distinct molecular identifier, were randomly selected from each sample. Reads sharing molecular identifiers were discarded rather than binned into consensus sequences. MiTCR, with a Q25 quality threshold and the strictest error-elimination algorithm, was used for CDR3 identification, clonotype clustering and error correction. A nonparametric unseen species model using Euler transformation provided a lower-bound estimate of total TCR beta diversity. TCRdb reprocessed the public reads (quality trimming at Q25 with fastp, clone calling with MiXCR) and kept in-frame beta chains. Rows merge per CDR3 protein into single entries with the most common DNA and genes. The V and J calls were not made by the authors but by TCRdb's processing. This sample holds around 780,000 distinct CDR3 sequences; roughly three fifths were observed only once. 20% to 30% of the sample comes from the top ten.

The germline V gene provides CDR1 SQVTM and CDR2 ANQGSEA. CDR3 length: 13 amino acids, cysteine to phenylalanine. Only the CDR3 DNA stays, 39 bases, in frame from base 1. V is clipped by 6 bases and J by 0 bases, and the sequence between their germline boundaries is 10 bases long. The rearranged chain carries TRBV29-1 and TRBJ2-3; the D gene could be either TRBD1 or TRBD2, each agreeing at 5 bases. The source is a man aged 40-49 years in good health. The sample consisted of blood. The CDR3 has the sequence CSVRDGSTDTQYF. The DNA sequence follows: TGCAGCGTCCGGGACGGTAGCACAGATACGCAGTATTTT.